The entry below gives a single T cell receptor beta chain sequence along with its context. The antigen it recognizes is unknown. It has no much larger one-base neighbor in the sample; base qualities were not kept. Collaborating institutions collected whole blood in K2EDTA tubes following their own protocols. Collaborator samples were shipped for TCRbeta analysis as frozen whole blood, isolated PBMCs, or DNA extracted from either sample type. There are 13 amino acids in the CDR3, from cysteine to phenylalanine inclusive. The entry retains the CDR3 DNA only, 39 bases that are in frame from base 1. V and J are trimmed by 6 bases and 5 bases, and the gene matches miss 6 bases of the junction. The germline V gene encodes CDR1 KGHSH and CDR2 LQKENI. This specimen belongs to a study of blood T cell repertoires in COVID-19 (dated by TCRdb to the early 2020s). With regard to the full study: Collaborator samples came from the United States, Italy and Spain and covered acute and convalescent phases of COVID-19. The material from the prospective study consisted of cDNA or gDNA derived from T cells, B-cell-depleted T cells, or PBMCs. Deeply sampled blood TCRbeta repertoires from subjects exposed to, actively infected with, or recovered from COVID-19 were included in the dataset. The repertoires were released in a freely available public database meant as a resource for research on the immune response to SARS-CoV-2. Samples came from the ongoing ImmuneRACE study (first 160 participants) plus 1,254 subjects from 6 global collaborators. Sample metadata almost always included a de-identified subject ID, COVID-19 status, age in years and sex. HLA class I and class II types, where available, came from metadata supplied by the sample provider rather than from assay-based typing.

General findings and caveats noted by the study authors: The amount of clinical and demographic metadata varied by source and participant and was provided uncurated.

TCRbeta CDR3 regions were amplified from genomic DNA by means of the immunoSEQ Assay, a bias-controlled multiplex PCR. The original pipeline was this. Within the assay, amplification of reference gene primers was used to estimate how many nucleated cells each sample contained. Sequence reads were collapsed and filtered to measure the absolute abundance of every unique TCRbeta CDR3 rearrangement. For each sample, productive Simpson clonality was calculated as the square root of Simpson's diversity index across productive rearrangements. TCRdb stores this immuneACCESS table with in-frame sequences only. Part of the clones is absent; in the studies checked, under half of the shortfall reflects unresolved V genes, and no reason is known for the rest. Clone size and the V and J calls come from that table; the DNA yielded D and trimming. This sample gives over 130,000 clones in total; around 90% of them show up just once. Approximately 10% of the sample goes to the ten largest clones.

The source material was peripheral blood. The source of this sequence is a man in his sixties with active or convalescent COVID-19. The rearranged chain carries TRBV18 and TRBJ1-1, and 7 junction bases match TRBD1. CDR3 protein: CASSTQGRTEAFF. The DNA sequence reads TGTGCCAGCTCGACACAGGGGCGGACTGAAGCTTTCTTT.